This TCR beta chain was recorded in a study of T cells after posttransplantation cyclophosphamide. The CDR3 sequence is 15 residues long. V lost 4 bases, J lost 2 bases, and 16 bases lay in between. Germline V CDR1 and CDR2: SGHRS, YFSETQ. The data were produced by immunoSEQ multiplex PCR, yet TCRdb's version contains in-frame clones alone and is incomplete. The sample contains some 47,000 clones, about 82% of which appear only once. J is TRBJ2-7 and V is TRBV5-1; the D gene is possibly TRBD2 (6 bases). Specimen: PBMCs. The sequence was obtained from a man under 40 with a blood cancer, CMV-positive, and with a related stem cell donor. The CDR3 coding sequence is TGCGCCAGCAGCCAAGGGACTGCGGGGACCTACGAGCAGTACTTC. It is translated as CASSQGTAGTYEQYF. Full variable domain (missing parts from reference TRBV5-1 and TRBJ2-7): KAGVTQTPRYLIKTRGQQVTLSCSPISGHRSVSWYQQTPGQGLQFLFEYFSETQRNKGNFPGRFSGRQFSNSRSEMNVSTLELGDSALYLCASSQGTAGTYEQYFGPGTRLTVT.